This T cell receptor beta chain was observed in a study of radiotherapy plus CTLA-4 blockade in lung cancer. V was trimmed by 5 bases and J by 3 bases, leaving 14 bases between them. CDR1 SEHNR and CDR2 FQNEAQ come from the germline V gene (reference sequence). The CDR3 spans 14 residues. Here immunoSEQ multiplex PCR was the method, and the copy in TCRdb shows in-frame clones only, minus some. Of roughly 45,000 clones in the sample, 50% to 70% were seen once. The receptor's source is a human donor with non-small cell lung cancer who had a partial response to radiotherapy plus ipilimumab. This sequence joins TRBV7-9 and TRBJ2-7; a weak D match, TRBD1 (6 bases). The sample in question was peripheral blood, obtained from a patient treated with radiotherapy plus ipilimumab. DNA for the CDR3: TGTGCCAGCAGCCCAAGCCGGGACAACTACGAGCAGTACTTC. Amino acids: CASSPSRDNYEQYF.